The 25 T cell receptor beta chains reported below all come from one sample, sequenced in a study of monozygotic twins with inflammatory bowel disease. For each CDR3 protein, TCRdb gives one entry from its re-call of the 5' RACE reads, without DNA. The table counts some 160,000 distinct CDR3 sequences; about 8% lies in the top ten. What was sequenced was blood. These receptors were collected from a human donor with ulcerative colitis or Crohn's disease, or a healthy co-twin of an affected twin (not recorded which).

The chain's CDR3 is CASSSSGGATTQYF. V and J are TRBV12-3 or TRBV12-4 and TRBJ2-3; the D call of TRBD2 rests on TCRdb alone, since no DNA is present to check it. CDR3 length equals 14 residues.

V gene TRBV3-1 combines with J gene TRBJ2-7; without DNA, the TCRdb call of TRBD2 cannot be checked. The CDR3 sequence is 15 residues long. Germline CDR1 reads LGHDT; CDR2 reads YNNKEL (reference sequence). The CDR3 loop is CASSPLTGGRNEQYF.

V and J are TRBV6-4 and TRBJ1-6; TCRdb outputs TRBD1, but without DNA this stays unchecked. The CDR3 contains 14 residues. From germline, CDR1 is MRHNA and CDR2 SNTAGT. This chain's CDR3 is CASRPGTDNSPLHF.

This chain connects TRBV5-1 to TRBJ2-2; TCRdb reports TRBD2, a call that lacks DNA to check it against. CDR1 and CDR2 from the germline V gene are SGHRS and YFSETQ. The CDR3 runs 15 residues. The CDR3 region is CASSSSGGPTGELFF. Full variable domain (outside the CDR3, taken from reference TRBV5-1 and TRBJ2-2): KAGVTQTPRYLIKTRGQQVTLSCSPISGHRSVSWYQQTPGQGLQFLFEYFSETQRNKGNFPGRFSGRQFSNSRSEMNVSTLELGDSALYLCASSSSGGPTGELFFGEGSRLTVL.

The CDR3 sequence: CASSSLGQPDSGANVLTF. The chain joins TRBV14 to TRBJ2-6; the TRBD1 assignment by TCRdb is unverifiable without DNA. CDR1 SGHDN and CDR2 FVKESK come from the germline V gene. The CDR3 runs to 18 residues.

The CDR3 region is CASSPTSGMSTGELFF. V gene TRBV3-1 combines with J gene TRBJ2-2; TCRdb calls TRBD2, which cannot be checked without DNA. The V gene's germline CDR1 is LGHDT and CDR2 YNNKEL (reference sequence). The CDR3 is made up of 16 amino acids. Full variable domain (missing parts from reference TRBV3-1 and TRBJ2-2): DTAVSQTPKYLVTQMGNDKSIKCEQNLGHDTMYWYKQDSKKFLKIMFSYNNKELIINETVPNRFSPKSPDKAHLNLHINSLELGDSAVYFCASSPTSGMSTGELFFGEGSRLTVL.

The CDR3 loop is CASTGSPSGRTNEQFF. The J gene is TRBJ2-1, the V gene TRBV5-1; checking the TCRdb D call of TRBD2 is not possible without DNA. Germline V gene sequence: CDR1 SGHRS, CDR2 YFSETQ. CDR3 size: 16 residues.

The V and J genes are TRBV19 and TRBJ1-4; TCRdb reports TRBD1, a call that lacks DNA to check it against. This CDR3 is 14 amino acids long. Germline V gives CDR1 LNHDA, CDR2 SQIVND (reference sequence). This CDR3 is CASSPTGTPEKLFF.

This CDR3 reads CASSGDRGRSLTTYEQYF. The V and J genes are TRBV5-1 and TRBJ2-7; without DNA, the TCRdb call of TRBD1 cannot be checked. The CDR3 runs to 18 residues. The germline V gene encodes CDR1 SGHRS and CDR2 YFSETQ.

The rearrangement joins TRBV7-9 to TRBJ1-1; TCRdb proposes TRBD1, but this gene call is untestable without DNA. The CDR3 totals 15 residues. In germline, CDR1 is SEHNR, CDR2 FQNEAQ (reference sequence). The CDR3 reads CASSLVRGPKTEAFF.

This chain joins TRBV4-2 and TRBJ1-3. The CDR3 covers 15 residues. Germline CDR1 reads LGHNA; CDR2 reads YNFKEQ. CDR3 sequence reads: CASKSGDNSGNTIYF.

CDR3 protein: CASSWQGIDTIYF. This chain joins TRBV28 and TRBJ1-3; the D call from TCRdb, TRBD1, cannot be confirmed without DNA. The CDR3 is made up of 13 amino acids. Per the germline V gene, CDR1 is MDHEN and CDR2 is SYDVKM. Looking up the rest from reference TRBV28 and TRBJ1-3 gives the full variable domain: DVKVTQSSRYLVKRTGEKVFLECVQDMDHENMFWYRQDPGLGLRLIYFSYDVKMKEKGDIPEGYSVSREKKERFSLILESASTNQTSMYLCASSWQGIDTIYFGEGSWLTVV.

The CDR3 reads CASIPAGGTGTGELFF. The rearrangement uses TRBV12-3 or TRBV12-4 and TRBJ2-2; lacking DNA, the TRBD2 call made by TCRdb goes unchecked. CDR3 length equals 16 residues.

The V call is TRBV6-1, the J call TRBJ2-1; TCRdb reports TRBD2, a call that lacks DNA to check it against. The CDR3 consists of 16 residues. Germline V CDR1 and CDR2: MNHNS, SASEGT. The CDR3 spells CASSRLSGGFHNEQFF.

CDR3 amino acids: CSVERPRGQGKNPQTPYGYTF. J is TRBJ1-2 and V is TRBV29-1; TCRdb calls TRBD1, which cannot be checked without DNA. CDR3 length equals 21 residues. Germline V gene data show CDR1 as SQVTM and CDR2 as ANQGSEA.

The chain combines TRBV30 with TRBJ2-3; TCRdb's D gene call, TRBD2, goes unchecked for lack of DNA. CDR1 and CDR2 (germline): GTSNPN, SVGIG (reference sequence). The CDR3 has 15 amino acids. CDR3 in amino acids: CAWSRTAGVIDTQYF. The whole variable domain, remainder taken from reference TRBV30 and TRBJ2-3, is SQTIHQWPATLVQPVGSPLSLECTVEGTSNPNLYWYRQAAGRGLQLLFYSVGIGQISSEVPQNLSASRPQDRQFILSSKKLLLSDSGFYLCAWSRTAGVIDTQYFGPGTRLTVL.

This chain joins TRBV5-6 and TRBJ1-1. Germline-derived CDR1 and CDR2 are SGHDT and YYEEEE. There are 14 residues in the CDR3. The CDR3 reads CASSLVGINTEAFF.

The rearrangement uses TRBV24-1 and TRBJ1-5; TCRdb's D call of TRBD1 is untestable without DNA. The CDR3 contains 16 residues. CDR1 and CDR2 from the germline V gene are KGHDR and SFDVKD. The CDR3 protein is CATSDSIGGRNQPQHF.

This chain uses TRBV10-3 with TRBJ2-2; the TRBD2 assignment by TCRdb is unverifiable without DNA. The V gene's germline CDR1 is ENHRY and CDR2 SYGVKD. This CDR3 comprises 14 residues. The CDR3: CAISGRGRVGELFF.

The chain carries TRBV20-1 and TRBJ1-2; TCRdb reports TRBD1, a call that lacks DNA to check it against. CDR3 length: 12 amino acids. The germline V gene has CDR1 DFQATT and CDR2 SNEGSKA (reference sequence). CDR3 residues: CSAGPEPYGYTF.

The chain is built from TRBV2 and TRBJ2-7. The germline V gene encodes CDR1 SNHLY and CDR2 FYNNEI. The CDR3 consists of 12 residues. CDR3 amino acids: CASREATYEQYF.

The rearrangement uses TRBV6-1 and TRBJ2-7. The CDR3 is 14 residues long. From germline, CDR1 is MNHNS and CDR2 SASEGT. The CDR3 spells CASIDLTAPYEQYF.

The chain recombines TRBV6-5 with TRBJ1-5; absent DNA, TCRdb's TRBD1 call cannot be checked. The length of the CDR3 is 12 residues. The V gene's germline CDR1 is MNHEY and CDR2 SVGAGI. CDR3 region: CASWTGRQPQHF.

The chain combines TRBV20-1 with TRBJ1-5; TCRdb gives TRBD1 as the D gene, but with no DNA this cannot be confirmed. This CDR3 has 13 amino acids. Germline V gene sequence: CDR1 DFQATT, CDR2 SNEGSKA (reference sequence). CDR3 protein: CSAVTVHQSTQHF.

The chain is built from TRBV20-1 and TRBJ2-5; TCRdb's assignment of TRBD2 cannot be checked, as there is no DNA. The CDR3 sequence is 19 residues long. Germline V gene data show CDR1 as DFQATT and CDR2 as SNEGSKA (reference sequence). CDR3 amino acids: CSATPPRLAGRIWVETQYF.